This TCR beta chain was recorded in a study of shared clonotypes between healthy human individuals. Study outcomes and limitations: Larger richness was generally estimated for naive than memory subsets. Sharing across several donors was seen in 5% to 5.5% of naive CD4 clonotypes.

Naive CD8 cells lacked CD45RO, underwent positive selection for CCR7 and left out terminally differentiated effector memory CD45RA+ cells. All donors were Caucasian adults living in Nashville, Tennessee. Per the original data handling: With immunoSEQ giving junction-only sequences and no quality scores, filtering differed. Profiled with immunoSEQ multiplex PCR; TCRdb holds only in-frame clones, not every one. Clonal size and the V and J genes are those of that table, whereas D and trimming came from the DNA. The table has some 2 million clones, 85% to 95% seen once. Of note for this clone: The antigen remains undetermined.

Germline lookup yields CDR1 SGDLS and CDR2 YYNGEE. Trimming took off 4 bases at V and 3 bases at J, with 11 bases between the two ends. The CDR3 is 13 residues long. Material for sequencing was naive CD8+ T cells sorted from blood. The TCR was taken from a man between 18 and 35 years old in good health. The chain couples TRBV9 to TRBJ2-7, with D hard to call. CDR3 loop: CASSTIPNYEQYF. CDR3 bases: TGTGCCAGCAGCACGATCCCAAACTACGAGCAGTACTTC.